These T cell receptor beta chains were read from a single sample in a study of blood T cell repertoires in COVID-19. Libraries were prepared by immunoSEQ multiplex PCR; TCRdb keeps only in-frame clonotypes and omits some of them. In the table there are some 150,000 clones, roughly 87% of which are singletons. The sample comprised peripheral blood. The receptors come from a woman in her sixties or seventies with active or convalescent COVID-19. Each CDR3 is given with its conserved first and last residue. D genes are given only for firm matches.

j_call: TRBJ1-4
d_call: TRBD1
v_call: TRBV2
cdr3_nt: TGTGCCAGCAGAAGGACAGGGGGTGGTGAAAAACTGTTTTTT
cdr3_aa: CASRRTGGGEKLFF

j_call: TRBJ1-1
d_call: TRBD1
v_call: TRBV18
cdr3_nt: TGTGCCAGCTCACAAGACAGGGGGTCGTTGCTCACTGAAGCTTTCTTT
cdr3_aa: CASSQDRGSLLTEAFF

j_call: TRBJ2-1
d_call: TRBD2
v_call: TRBV6-5
cdr3_nt: TGTGCCAGCAGTTTAGCGGGGGGGCCGACCTACAATGAGCAGTTCTTC
cdr3_aa: CASSLAGGPTYNEQFF

j_call: TRBJ2-5
d_call: TRBD1
v_call: TRBV19
cdr3_nt: TGTGCCAGTAGCTGGACAGGCGGTCTGCAAGAGACCCAGTACTTC
cdr3_aa: CASSWTGGLQETQYF

j_call: TRBJ1-2
d_call: -
v_call: TRBV7-2
cdr3_nt: TGTGCCAGCACCTCCCAGGGGAAAGGCTACACCTTC
cdr3_aa: CASTSQGKGYTF

j_call: TRBJ1-6
d_call: -
v_call: TRBV19
cdr3_nt: TGTGCCAGTAGCGTCGACAGAAATTCACCCCTCCACTTT
cdr3_aa: CASSVDRNSPLHF

j_call: TRBJ1-4
d_call: TRBD1
v_call: TRBV27
cdr3_nt: TGTGCCAGCAGTTTTGACAGGGGTTCCACTAATGAAAAACTGTTTTTT
cdr3_aa: CASSFDRGSTNEKLFF

j_call: TRBJ2-5
d_call: TRBD2
v_call: TRBV5-4
cdr3_nt: TGTGCCAGCAGCTTTAGCGGGGGGGTGGGAGAGACCCAGTACTTC
cdr3_aa: CASSFSGGVGETQYF

j_call: TRBJ1-4
d_call: TRBD1
v_call: TRBV7-9
cdr3_nt: TGTGCCAGCAGCTTACAACAGGGGGCGAAGGAAAAACTGTTTTTT
cdr3_aa: CASSLQQGAKEKLFF

j_call: TRBJ2-5
d_call: TRBD2
v_call: TRBV5-1
cdr3_nt: TGCGCCAGCAGCTTGAGTAGCGGGGGGGTACAAGAGACCCAGTACTTC
cdr3_aa: CASSLSSGGVQETQYF

j_call: TRBJ1-2
d_call: -
v_call: TRBV2
cdr3_nt: TGTGCCAGCAGCGGGGGTAACTATGGCTACACCTTC
cdr3_aa: CASSGGNYGYTF

j_call: TRBJ1-1
d_call: TRBD1
v_call: TRBV28
cdr3_nt: TGTGCCAGCAGGGTGTCGTACAGGGGCGGTGAAGCTTTCTTT
cdr3_aa: CASRVSYRGGEAFF

j_call: TRBJ1-3
d_call: TRBD1
v_call: TRBV6-5
cdr3_nt: TGTGCCAGCAGTTACTCGACAGGGAAAGGAAACACCATATATTTT
cdr3_aa: CASSYSTGKGNTIYF

j_call: TRBJ2-7
d_call: -
v_call: TRBV9
cdr3_nt: TGTGCCAGCAGCGTAGCTGGACAGTCCTCCTACGAGCAGTACTTC
cdr3_aa: CASSVAGQSSYEQYF

j_call: TRBJ1-4
d_call: -
v_call: TRBV19
cdr3_nt: TGTGCCAGTAGTATAGCCCGCCAAGGGGGTAATGAAAAACTGTTTTTT
cdr3_aa: CASSIARQGGNEKLFF

j_call: TRBJ1-6
d_call: TRBD1
v_call: TRBV27
cdr3_nt: TGTGCCAGCAGTCTACAGGGGAGCCTCTCACCCCTCCACTTT
cdr3_aa: CASSLQGSLSPLHF